The entry below gives a single T cell receptor beta chain sequence along with its context. The CDR3 sequence is 12 residues long. The V gene's germline CDR1 is MDHEN and CDR2 SYDVKM. Trimming removed 3 bases at V and 4 bases at J, with 4 bases between. These data originate in a study of blood T cell repertoires in COVID-19. Overall study context: Acute and convalescent COVID-19 specimens originated in the United States, Italy and Spain. The analysed material was cDNA or gDNA that came from T cells, B-cell-depleted T cells, or PBMCs.

Methods used by the authors: Estimation of nucleated cell counts relied on the amplification of reference gene primers. Measured with immunoSEQ multiplex PCR; TCRdb has only the in-frame clones, and not every one. That table is the source of V, J and clone size, and D and trimming were worked out from the DNA. The table lists approximately 210,000 clones, less than 90% of them singletons, with under 3% in the top ten. This sequence was found in a woman in her seventies with active or convalescent COVID-19. This chain uses TRBV28 with TRBJ1-3; D gene uncertain. The source material was peripheral blood. The CDR3 coding sequence is TGTGCCAGCAGTTTCCGGGGAAACACCATATATTTT. Protein: CASSFRGNTIYF.